This T cell receptor beta chain stems from a study of cytomegalovirus exposure and HLA in healthy donors. Nominally healthy donors provided the samples, though records likely missed some immune exposures. In germline, CDR1 is LNHDA, CDR2 SQIVND (reference sequence). This CDR3 has 17 residues. Trimming at V came to 5 bases and at J to 2 bases, leaving 14 bases not matched to a gene. Primers for the PCR totalled 60 Vbeta and 13 Jbeta. Generated by immunoSEQ multiplex PCR, the TCRdb table keeps only in-frame clones and is missing some. The repertoire includes about 200,000 clones, approximately 79% of them detected once, and around 1.7% sits in the top ten. Overall study results and limits: According to a later analysis, most TCR beta chains associated with CMV appeared HLA-restricted. With later analysis, a missense DCLRE1C variant became linked to TCR beta V- and J-gene trimming.

Remarks on this clone: Its antigen is currently unknown.

This sequence was found in a man in his fifties in good health and CMV-seronegative. The sample taken for sequencing was PBMCs. The V and J genes are TRBV19 and TRBJ1-2; 7 nucleotides agree with TRBD1. Here the CDR3 reads CASSSVVGQTLNYGYTF. CDR3 nucleotides: TGTGCCAGTAGTTCTGTTGTGGGACAGACTTTAAACTATGGCTACACCTTC. Supplemented by reference TRBV19 and TRBJ1-2, the full variable domain reads DGGITQSPKYLFRKEGQNVTLSCEQNLNHDAMYWYRQDPGQGLRLIYYSQIVNDFQKGDIAEGYSVSREKKESFPLTVTSAQKNPTAFYLCASSSVVGQTLNYGYTFGSGTRLTVV.